The T cell receptor beta chain under discussion was sequenced for a study of T cells in Graves' hyperthyroidism and ophthalmopathy. Overall study context: Peripheral blood was drawn at first diagnosis, prior to all treatment.

Details on this clonotype: The antigen is unknown. It may be a read error: a sequence one base away is much more abundant.

V was trimmed by 8 bases and J by 4 bases, leaving 17 bases between them. CDR3 size: 15 residues. Germline loops: CDR1 SGHTA, CDR2 FQGNSA. Graves' hyperthyroidism qualified as stable when ophthalmopathy did not progress within 18 months. Study conclusions and caveats: Stable hyperthyroidism and ophthalmopathy were separated using 13 V-J signatures.

Researchers amplified the TCR beta CDR3 regions from RNA transcripts. TCR CDR3 underwent first-round RT-PCR with the HTBI primer set. TCRdb re-analysed the multiplex PCR reads in MiXCR, keeping a single row per CDR3 protein. The table includes about 200,000 distinct CDR3 sequences, around 16% detected once. The clonotype originates from a man aged 35-49 years with Graves' hyperthyroidism. This sequence joins TRBV7-2 and TRBJ2-2; D may be TRBD2 (7 bases). Source material: blood. The CDR3 DNA reads TGTGCCAGCTTAGCGGGCAGGACAGCCACCGGGGAGCTGTTTTTT. Translated, it gives CASLAGRTATGELFF.